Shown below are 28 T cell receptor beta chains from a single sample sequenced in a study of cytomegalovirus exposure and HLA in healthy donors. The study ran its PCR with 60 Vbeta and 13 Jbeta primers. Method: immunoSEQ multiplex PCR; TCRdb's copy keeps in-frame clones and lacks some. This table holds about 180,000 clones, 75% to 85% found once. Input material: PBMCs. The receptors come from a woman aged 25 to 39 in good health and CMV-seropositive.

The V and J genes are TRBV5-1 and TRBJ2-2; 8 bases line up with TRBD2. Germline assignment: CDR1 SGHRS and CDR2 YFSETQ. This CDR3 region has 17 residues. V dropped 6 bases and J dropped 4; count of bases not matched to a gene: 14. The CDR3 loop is CASNLGRSGGFTGELFF. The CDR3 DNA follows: TGCGCCAGCAATCTTGGTAGGAGCGGGGGTTTCACCGGGGAGCTGTTTTTT.

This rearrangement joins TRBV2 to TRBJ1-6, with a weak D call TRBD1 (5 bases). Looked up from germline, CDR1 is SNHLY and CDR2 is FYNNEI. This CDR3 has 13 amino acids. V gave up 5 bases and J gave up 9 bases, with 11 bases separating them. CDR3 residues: CASSPTGGSPLHF. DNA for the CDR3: TGTGCCAGCAGTCCTACCGGGGGTTCACCCCTCCACTTT.

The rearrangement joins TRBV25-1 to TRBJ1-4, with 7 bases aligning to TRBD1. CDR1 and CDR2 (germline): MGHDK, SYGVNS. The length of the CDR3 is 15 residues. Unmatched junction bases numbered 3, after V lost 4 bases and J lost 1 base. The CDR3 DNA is TGTGCCAGCAGTGGTTACAGGGGAACTAATGAAAAACTGTTTTTT. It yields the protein CASSGYRGTNEKLFF.

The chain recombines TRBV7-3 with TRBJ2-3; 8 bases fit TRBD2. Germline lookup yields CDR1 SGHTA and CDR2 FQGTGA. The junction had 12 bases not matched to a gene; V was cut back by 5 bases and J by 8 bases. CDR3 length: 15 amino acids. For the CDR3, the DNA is TGTGCCAGCAGCGCCTCAGCGGGGGACCCCAGTACGCAGTATTTT. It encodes CASSASAGDPSTQYF.

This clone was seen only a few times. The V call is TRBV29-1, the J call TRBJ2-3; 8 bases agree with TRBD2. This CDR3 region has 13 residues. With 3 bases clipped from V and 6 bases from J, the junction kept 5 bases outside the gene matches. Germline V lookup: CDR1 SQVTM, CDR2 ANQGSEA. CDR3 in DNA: TGCAGCGTTGACGGGGGGGCCGTGGATACGCAGTATTTT. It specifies CSVDGGAVDTQYF.

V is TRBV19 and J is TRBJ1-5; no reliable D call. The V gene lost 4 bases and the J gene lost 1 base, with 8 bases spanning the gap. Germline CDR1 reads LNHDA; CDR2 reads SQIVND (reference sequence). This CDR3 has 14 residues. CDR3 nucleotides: TGTGCCAGTAGTAACAGAGAAAGCAATCAGCCCCAGCATTTT. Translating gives CASSNRESNQPQHF.

CDR3 DNA sequence: TGTGCCAGCAGCGCCTTGACAGGGGGTTATAATTCACCCCTCCACTTT. Translating it yields CASSALTGGYNSPLHF. This chain uses TRBV11-2 with TRBJ1-6; 9 bases map to TRBD1. V trimming: 5 bases; J trimming: 4 bases; junction bases outside the gene matches: 6. Per the germline V gene, CDR1 is SGHAT and CDR2 is FQNNGV. The CDR3 has 16 residues.

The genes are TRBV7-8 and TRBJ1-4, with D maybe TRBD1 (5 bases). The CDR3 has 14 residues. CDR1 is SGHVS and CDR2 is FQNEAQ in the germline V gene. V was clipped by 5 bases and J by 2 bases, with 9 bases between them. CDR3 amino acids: CASSPGGTNEKLFF. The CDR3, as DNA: TGTGCCAGCAGCCCTGGGGGGACTAATGAAAAACTGTTTTTT.

CDR3 region: CASRGQDNYGYTF. CDR3 nucleotides: TGTGCCAGTAGAGGACAGGATAACTATGGCTACACCTTC. V is TRBV19 and J is TRBJ1-2, with TRBD1 matching 7 bases. The CDR3 extends over 13 amino acids. Germline V gives CDR1 LNHDA, CDR2 SQIVND (reference sequence). The V and J ends lost 6 bases and 1 base, in that order; junction bases with no gene match: 2.

This CDR3 reads CASSLGRGLNYGYTF. The CDR3 nucleotides are TGTGCCAGCAGCTTAGGGCGCGGACTTAACTATGGCTACACCTTC. The V call is TRBV13, the J call TRBJ1-2, with no clear D. CDR1 and CDR2 (germline): PRHDT, FYEKMQ (reference sequence). The CDR3 length is 15 residues. Trimming pared 0 bases from V and 1 base from J, leaving 9 bases between.

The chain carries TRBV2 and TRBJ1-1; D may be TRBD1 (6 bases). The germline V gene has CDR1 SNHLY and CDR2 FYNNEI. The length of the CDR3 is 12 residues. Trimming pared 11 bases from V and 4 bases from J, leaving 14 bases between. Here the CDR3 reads CAVQGRGTEAFF. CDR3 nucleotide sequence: TGTGCCGTACAGGGACGGGGCACTGAAGCTTTCTTT.

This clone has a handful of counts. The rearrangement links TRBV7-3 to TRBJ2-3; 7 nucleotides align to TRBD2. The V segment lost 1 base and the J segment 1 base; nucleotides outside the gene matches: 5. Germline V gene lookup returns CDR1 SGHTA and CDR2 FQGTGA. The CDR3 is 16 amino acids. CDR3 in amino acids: CASSLSGGGGTDTQYF. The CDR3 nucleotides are TGTGCCAGCAGCTTAAGTGGGGGGGGAGGCACAGATACGCAGTATTTT.

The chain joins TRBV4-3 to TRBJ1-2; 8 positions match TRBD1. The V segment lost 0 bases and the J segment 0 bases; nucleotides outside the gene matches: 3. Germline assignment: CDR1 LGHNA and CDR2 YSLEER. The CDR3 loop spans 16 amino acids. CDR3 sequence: CASSQDTGGSNYGYTF. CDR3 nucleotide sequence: TGCGCCAGCAGCCAAGACACAGGGGGTTCTAACTATGGCTACACCTTC.

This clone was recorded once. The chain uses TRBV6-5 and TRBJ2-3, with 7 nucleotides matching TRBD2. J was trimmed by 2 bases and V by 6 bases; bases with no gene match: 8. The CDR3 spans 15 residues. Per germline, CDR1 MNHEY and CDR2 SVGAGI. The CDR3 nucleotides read TGTGCCAGCAGCCCCGGGAGGCCAAACACAGATACGCAGTATTTT. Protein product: CASSPGRPNTDTQYF.

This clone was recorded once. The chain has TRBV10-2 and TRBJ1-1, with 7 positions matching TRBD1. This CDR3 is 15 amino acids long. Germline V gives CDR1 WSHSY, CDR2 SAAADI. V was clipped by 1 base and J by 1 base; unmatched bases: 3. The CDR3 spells CASSEYRGQNTEAFF. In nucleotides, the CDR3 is TGCGCCAGCAGTGAGTACAGGGGACAGAACACTGAAGCTTTCTTT.

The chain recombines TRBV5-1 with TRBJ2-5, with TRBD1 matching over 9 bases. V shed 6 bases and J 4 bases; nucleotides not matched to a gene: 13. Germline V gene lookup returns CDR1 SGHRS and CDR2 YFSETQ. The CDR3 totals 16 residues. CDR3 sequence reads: CASTLQGTGKSETQYF. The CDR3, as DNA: TGCGCCAGCACCCTTCAAGGGACAGGGAAATCAGAGACCCAGTACTTC.

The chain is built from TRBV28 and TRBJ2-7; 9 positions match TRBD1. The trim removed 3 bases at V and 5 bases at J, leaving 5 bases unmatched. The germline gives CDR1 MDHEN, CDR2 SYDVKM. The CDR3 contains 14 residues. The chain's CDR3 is CASSFWTGADEQYF. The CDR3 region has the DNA TGTGCCAGCAGTTTCTGGACAGGGGCCGACGAGCAGTACTTC.

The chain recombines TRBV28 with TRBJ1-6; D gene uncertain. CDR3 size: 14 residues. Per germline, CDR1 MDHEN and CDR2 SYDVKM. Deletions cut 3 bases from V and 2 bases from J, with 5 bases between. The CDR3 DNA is TGTGCCAGCAGTTTTCCTCCCTATAATTCACCCCTCCACTTT. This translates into CASSFPPYNSPLHF.

CDR3 loop: CASSPRTGRASPLHF. Written as DNA, the CDR3 is TGTGCCAGCAGCCCTCGGACAGGCCGGGCTTCACCCCTCCACTTT. This rearrangement joins TRBV7-2 to TRBJ1-6, with 7 bases fitting TRBD1. The CDR3 spans 15 residues. Germline assignment: CDR1 SGHTA and CDR2 FQGNSA. V was pared by 5 bases and J by 9 bases, with 10 bases of the junction left unmatched.

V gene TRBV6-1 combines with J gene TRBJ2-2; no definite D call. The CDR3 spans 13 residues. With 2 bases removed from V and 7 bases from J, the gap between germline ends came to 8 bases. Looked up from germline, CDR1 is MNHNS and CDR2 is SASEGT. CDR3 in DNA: TGTGCCAGCAGTGAACTTCGGAGCGGGGAGCTGTTTTTT. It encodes CASSELRSGELFF.

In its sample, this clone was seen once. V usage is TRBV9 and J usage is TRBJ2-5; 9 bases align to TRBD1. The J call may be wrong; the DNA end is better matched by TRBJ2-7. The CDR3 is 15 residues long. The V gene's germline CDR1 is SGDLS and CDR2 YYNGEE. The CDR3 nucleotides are TGTGCCAGCAGCCCCTTGGACAGGGGATCCTACGAGCAGTACTTC. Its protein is CASSPLDRGSYEQYF.

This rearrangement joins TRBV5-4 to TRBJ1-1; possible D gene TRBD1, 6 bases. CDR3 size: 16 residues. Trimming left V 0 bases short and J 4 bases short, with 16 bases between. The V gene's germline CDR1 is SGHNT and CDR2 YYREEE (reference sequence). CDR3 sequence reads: CASSLGMAGAGTEAFF. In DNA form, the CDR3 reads TGTGCCAGCAGCTTGGGAATGGCGGGGGCGGGCACTGAAGCTTTCTTT.

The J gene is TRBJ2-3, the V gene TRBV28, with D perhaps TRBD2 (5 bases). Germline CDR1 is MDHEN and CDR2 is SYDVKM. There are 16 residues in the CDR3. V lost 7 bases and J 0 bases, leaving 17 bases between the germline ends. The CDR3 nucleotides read TGTGCCAGCATGGCCCTTCACGGGGAGAGCACAGATACGCAGTATTTT. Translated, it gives CASMALHGESTDTQYF.

CDR3 DNA: TGCGCCAGCAGCTTGGGACAGGGGGCGGCAGGGGCCAACGTCCTGACTTTC. It encodes CASSLGQGAAGANVLTF. V gene TRBV5-1 combines with J gene TRBJ2-6; TRBD1 matches 10 bases. Germline assignment: CDR1 SGHRS and CDR2 YFSETQ. CDR3 length: 17 residues. Germline trimming cut 0 bases from V and 4 bases from J; bases unmatched to any gene: 4.

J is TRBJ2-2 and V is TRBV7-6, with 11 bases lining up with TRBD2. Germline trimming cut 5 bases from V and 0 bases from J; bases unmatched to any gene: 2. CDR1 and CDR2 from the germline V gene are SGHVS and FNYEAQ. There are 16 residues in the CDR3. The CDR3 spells CASSLGLAANTGELFF. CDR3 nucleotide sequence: TGTGCCAGCAGCCTGGGACTAGCGGCGAACACCGGGGAGCTGTTTTTT.

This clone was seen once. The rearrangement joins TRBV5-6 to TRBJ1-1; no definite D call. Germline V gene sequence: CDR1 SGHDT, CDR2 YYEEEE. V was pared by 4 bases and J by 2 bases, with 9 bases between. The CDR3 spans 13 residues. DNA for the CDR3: TGTGCCAGCAGCATGACGGGAAACACTGAAGCTTTCTTT. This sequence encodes CASSMTGNTEAFF.

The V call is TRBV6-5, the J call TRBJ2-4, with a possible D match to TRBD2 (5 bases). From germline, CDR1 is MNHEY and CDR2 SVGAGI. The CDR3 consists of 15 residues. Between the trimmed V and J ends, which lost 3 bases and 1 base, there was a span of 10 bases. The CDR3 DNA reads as TGTGCCAGCAGTTATGATCGCGGGGCCAAAAACATTCAGTACTTC. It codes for CASSYDRGAKNIQYF.

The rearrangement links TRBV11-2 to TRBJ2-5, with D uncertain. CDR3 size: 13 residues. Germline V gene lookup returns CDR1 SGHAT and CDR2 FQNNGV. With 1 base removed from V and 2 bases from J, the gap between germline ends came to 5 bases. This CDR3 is CASSLARQETQYF. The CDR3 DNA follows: TGTGCCAGCAGCTTAGCCAGACAAGAGACCCAGTACTTC.